The 15 T cell receptor beta chains listed next were all sequenced from one sample in a study of T cell changes during pregnancy in multiple sclerosis. Measured with immunoSEQ multiplex PCR; TCRdb has only the in-frame clones, and not every one. The table lists tens of thousands of clones, about 96% of them singletons. Sequencing was performed on CD8+ T cells from peripheral blood mononuclear cells, taken after pregnancy. These receptors were collected from a female donor with multiple sclerosis, enrolled in a pregnancy study.

The V call is TRBV28, the J call TRBJ2-5; maybe TRBD2 (6 bases). The CDR3 is 15 residues long. With 2 bases removed from V and 1 base from J, the gap between germline ends came to 11 bases. CDR1 is MDHEN and CDR2 is SYDVKM in the germline V gene. The DNA for the CDR3 is TGTGCCAGCAGTTTACGAGCGGGCCTCCAAGAGACCCAGTACTTC. Translated: CASSLRAGLQETQYF.

CDR3 protein: CASSQGRQGQFF. The CDR3 coding sequence is TGCGCCAGCAGCCAAGGTCGTCAGGGTCAGTTCTTC. This chain uses TRBV4-1 with TRBJ2-1, with a weak D call TRBD1 (5 bases). In germline, CDR1 is MGHRA, CDR2 YSYEKL. V was clipped by 1 base and J by 13 bases, with 11 bases between them. The CDR3 totals 12 residues.

The V call is TRBV28, the J call TRBJ1-1; D unclear. Germline-derived CDR1 and CDR2 are MDHEN and SYDVKM. The germline V and J ends were trimmed by 3 bases and 0 bases, with 8 bases remaining between them. The CDR3 runs 14 residues. CDR3 sequence: CASSFTRMNTEAFF. CDR3 sequence (DNA): TGTGCCAGCAGTTTCACGAGGATGAACACTGAAGCTTTCTTT.

The V gene is TRBV28, the J gene TRBJ2-1; D is uncertain. The CDR3 is 15 residues long. Trimming stripped 5 bases from V and 9 bases from J, with 20 bases between. CDR1 is MDHEN and CDR2 is SYDVKM in the germline V gene. CDR3 protein: CASSPEPQVHGEQFF. The CDR3 nucleotides are TGTGCCAGCAGTCCCGAACCGCAGGTTCACGGTGAGCAGTTCTTC.

This clone has only one observation. The chain links TRBV6-6 to TRBJ1-1; D is ambiguous. V was clipped by 0 bases and J by 3 bases, with 11 bases between them. CDR3 size: 15 residues. Germline V gene lookup returns CDR1 MNHNY and CDR2 SVGAGI (reference sequence). CDR3 in DNA: TGTGCCAGCAGTTACTCGACCGGAGAATACACTGAAGCTTTCTTT. Its protein product is CASSYSTGEYTEAFF.

Written as DNA, the CDR3 is TGTGCCAGCAGAGAAAGGGGGCCGAGGGATGAGCAGTTCTTC. It translates to CASRERGPRDEQFF. The J gene is TRBJ2-1, the V gene TRBV6-1; 7 bases agree with TRBD1. Trimming removed 6 bases from V and 8 bases from J; junction bases left unmatched: 10. Germline CDR1 is MNHNS and CDR2 is SASEGT. CDR3 length: 14 amino acids.

CDR3 nucleotide sequence: TGTGCCAGTACACAGGGGCTTCAGCCCCAGCATTTT. Its protein is CASTQGLQPQHF. This chain links TRBV19 with TRBJ1-5, with 7 nucleotides matching TRBD1. The CDR3 is made up of 12 amino acids. The V gene's germline CDR1 is LNHDA and CDR2 SQIVND (reference sequence). After removal of 7 bases from V and 6 bases from J, the junction contained 3 bases not matched to a gene.

This chain uses TRBV28 with TRBJ1-5; maybe TRBD1 (5 bases). The CDR3 covers 14 residues. The germline V and J ends were trimmed by 4 bases and 4 bases, with 11 bases remaining between them. CDR1 is MDHEN and CDR2 is SYDVKM in the germline V gene. The CDR3: CASSSGTGNQPQHF. The CDR3 bases are TGTGCCAGCAGTTCCGGCACAGGTAATCAGCCCCAGCATTTT.

The chain carries TRBV4-2 and TRBJ2-4; TRBD2 matches at 9 bases. Germline values: CDR1 LGHNA, CDR2 YNFKEQ. The CDR3 is 21 residues long. J lost 3 bases, V lost 1 base, and 19 bases had no gene match. CDR3 nucleotides: TGTGCCAGCAGCCAAGGACAGGGACGCCGGACTAGCGAGTACGGCAAAAACATTCAGTACTTC. Its protein is CASSQGQGRRTSEYGKNIQYF.

This sequence joins TRBV2 and TRBJ2-1, with 12 bases fitting TRBD2. Trimming removed 2 bases from V and 16 bases from J; junction bases left unmatched: 15. Germline V CDR1 and CDR2: SNHLY, FYNNEI. This CDR3 has 16 residues. The CDR3 nucleotides read TGTGCCAGCAGTGAACCGCTAGCGGGAGGGAAGTTGGAATTCTTCTTC. It is translated as CASSEPLAGGKLEFFF.

The chain has TRBV7-6 and TRBJ2-7; 9 bases map to TRBD1. Losses at the gene ends were 1 base for V and 7 bases for J; bases not matched to a gene: 5. This CDR3 spans 14 amino acids. The germline CDR1 and CDR2 sequences are SGHVS and FNYEAQ. CDR3 bases: TGTGCCAGCAGCTTAGGGACAGGGGATGGGGAGCAGTACTTC. The encoded protein is CASSLGTGDGEQYF.

The CDR3 DNA is TGTGCCAGCAGTTCGGGACTAGCGGGAGTAGGTGGCACAGATACGCAGTATTTT. Translating it yields CASSSGLAGVGGTDTQYF. The chain employs TRBV28 and TRBJ2-3; 14 bases match TRBD2. The CDR3 runs to 18 residues. V lost 4 bases and J lost 1; bases outside the gene matches: 7. Germline CDR1 is MDHEN and CDR2 is SYDVKM.

The V call is TRBV6-1, the J call TRBJ2-7; D is undetermined. The CDR3 is 13 amino acids. Trimming took 6 bases from V and 4 from J, leaving 13 bases between them. Germline-derived CDR1 and CDR2 are MNHNS and SASEGT. The CDR3 protein is CASSPLAGYEQYF. The CDR3, as DNA: TGTGCCAGCAGCCCCTTGGCAGGTTACGAGCAGTACTTC.

The chain links TRBV29-1 to TRBJ2-2; 13 bases match TRBD2. The CDR3 has 16 residues. V was clipped by 6 bases and J by 3 bases; unmatched bases: 7. Germline loops: CDR1 SQVTM, CDR2 ANQGSEA. CDR3 nucleotide sequence: TGCAGCGTGGCACATGGGACTAGCGGGGACACCGGGGAGCTGTTTTTT. This codes for CSVAHGTSGDTGELFF.

The rearrangement links TRBV2 to TRBJ2-1; no clear D. V lost 1 base to trimming and J lost 4 bases, with 5 bases between them. CDR1 and CDR2 from the germline V gene are SNHLY and FYNNEI. CDR3 length: 13 residues. CDR3 protein: CASSEVTYNEQFF. CDR3 DNA: TGTGCCAGCAGTGAAGTTACATACAATGAGCAGTTCTTC.